This TCR beta chain stems from a study of human thymus T cells. Resections removed during corrective heart surgery provided the thymus tissue used. Infants served as donors; they were healthy and Finnish and were having corrective surgery for congenital heart defects. Produced via immunoSEQ multiplex PCR; TCRdb's table is partial and in-frame only. Found here are under 95,000 clones, around 95% of them singletons; the top ten hold 0.034%. Overall study results and limits: Thymic repertoires overlap heavily among unrelated individuals, related research has reported.

Concerning this clone: What it recognizes is unknown.

This CDR3 comprises 14 residues. Looked up from germline, CDR1 is ENHRY and CDR2 is SYGVKD. The V end was cut by 6 bases, the J end by 5 bases, with 17 bases between. The source of this sequence is a girl under three years old with a congenital heart defect but otherwise immunologically healthy. Sequences were obtained from thymus tissue. V gene TRBV10-3 combines with J gene TRBJ2-7, with TRBD1 as a possible D gene (6 bases). In DNA form, the CDR3 reads TGTGCCATCAGGGCGGACAGCCCGTTCCACGAGCAGTACTTC. It encodes CAIRADSPFHEQYF.